This TCR beta chain is from a study of blood T cell repertoires in COVID-19. Study details: Spain, Italy and the United States supplied samples that represented acute and convalescent COVID-19. PBMCs, B-cell-depleted T cells, or T cells provided the cDNA or gDNA that made up the material.

The germline V gene encodes CDR1 SGHRS and CDR2 YFSETQ. Trimming removed 0 bases from V and 3 bases from J, with 12 bases in between. The CDR3 loop spans 15 amino acids. Per the authors' pipeline: Amplified reference gene primers provided the basis for estimating nucleated cell counts. Using immunoSEQ multiplex PCR, the repertoire was profiled, and TCRdb retains in-frame clones only, with some absent. V and J calls and clone size are those listed in that table; D and trimming were worked out from the DNA. The table has 220,000 or so clones, about nine tenths seen once; the top ten hold roughly 6%. Sequenced material: peripheral blood. This TCR was recovered from a man aged 55 to 70 who had recovered from COVID-19. The gene calls are TRBV5-1 and TRBJ1-1; tentatively, D is TRBD1 (5 bases). The CDR3 bases are TGCGCCAGCAGCTTGGGGGCAGGGAAAGACACTGAAGCTTTCTTT. This codes for CASSLGAGKDTEAFF.